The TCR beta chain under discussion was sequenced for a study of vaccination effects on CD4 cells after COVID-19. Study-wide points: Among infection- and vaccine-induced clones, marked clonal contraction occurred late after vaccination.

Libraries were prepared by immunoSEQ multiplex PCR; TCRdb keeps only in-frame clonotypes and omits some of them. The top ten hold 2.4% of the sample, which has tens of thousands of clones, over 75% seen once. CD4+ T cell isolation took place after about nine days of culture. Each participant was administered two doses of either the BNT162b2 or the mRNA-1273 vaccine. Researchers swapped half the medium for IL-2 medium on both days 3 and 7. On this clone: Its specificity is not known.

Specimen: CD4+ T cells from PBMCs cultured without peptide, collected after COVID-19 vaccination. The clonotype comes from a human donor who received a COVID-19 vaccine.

The CDR3: CASSYSAPHLHSPLHF. CDR3 in DNA: TGTGCCAGCAGTTACTCGGCGCCCCATCTACATTCACCCCTCCACTTT. The chain recombines TRBV6-6 with TRBJ1-6; no reliable D call. This CDR3 is built from 16 residues. Deletions cut 0 bases from V and 8 bases from J, with 14 bases between. Looked up from germline, CDR1 is MNHNY and CDR2 is SVGAGI (reference sequence).